This TCR beta chain was sequenced for a study of identical twins. V was shortened by 2 bases and J by 7 bases, with 11 bases between the two germline ends. CDR3 length equals 13 residues. CDR1 and CDR2 from the germline V gene are SEHNR and FQNEAQ (reference sequence). One entry per CDR3 protein results from TCRdb running MiXCR on the 5' RACE reads. The data contain about 720,000 distinct CDR3 sequences, 15% to 20% of them singletons. The sample holds a few counts of this clonotype. This sample also belongs to another study, concerning T cells expressing NK-cell markers.

The receptor was isolated from a woman younger than 30 in good health. The chain links TRBV7-9 to TRBJ1-2; D is perhaps TRBD1 (5 bases). The sample taken for sequencing was PBMCs. The DNA of the CDR3 is TGTGCCAGCAGCTTAACAGGTTTCGTTGGCTACACCTTC. It codes for CASSLTGFVGYTF.